These T cell receptor beta chains were read from a single sample in a study of metastatic and nonmetastatic thyroid tumors. TCRdb reprocessed the PCR reads via MiXCR. The sample holds 60,000 to 85,000 clones, roughly 18% seen once. Sequencing was done on a sample of blood. These receptors were taken from a female donor with papillary thyroid cancer or a benign thyroid nodule (not recorded which). Some clones in this sample may be carry-over from other donors' samples. Each CDR3 is given with its conserved first and last residue. A D gene is named only where the DNA matches it firmly. Some rows mark clone size as missing; the rest say once, few, many or name a class of expanded clone.

v_call	clone_size	d_call	j_call	cdr3_nt	cdr3_aa
TRBV5-1	many	TRBD1	TRBJ1-1	TGCGCCAGCAGCTTGCAACAGCGACAGGGGAGAGGAACTGAAGCTTTCTTT	CASSLQQRQGRGTEAFF
TRBV28	many	NA	TRBJ1-5	TGTGCCAGCTCGGTGGGGGGGGACAATCAGCCCCAGCATTTT	CASSVGGDNQPQHF
TRBV7-3	many	NA	TRBJ1-1	TGTGCCAGCAGCCCGATTTCGAACACTGAAGCTTTCTTT	CASSPISNTEAFF
TRBV3-1	NA	NA	TRBJ2-7	TGTGCCAGCAGCCAATATCCGAGGGAGCAGTACTTC	CASSQYPREQYF
TRBV18	NA	TRBD1	TRBJ2-7	TGTGCCAGCTCACCGGGACAGGGGGCATTAGAGCAGTACTTC	CASSPGQGALEQYF
TRBV7-6	NA	NA	TRBJ2-1	TGTGCCAGCAGCTCGGTGTTAAGCTCCTACAATGAGCAGTTCTTC	CASSSVLSSYNEQFF
TRBV24-1	many	NA	TRBJ2-3	TGTGCCACCAGTGACCAGCGCATCGACAGGGAGGCCACAGATACGCAGTATTTT	CATSDQRIDREATDTQYF
TRBV28	medium-sized	NA	TRBJ2-7	TGTGCCAGCAGTCCGTTTGAGGACAGCTCCTACGAGCAGTACTTC	CASSPFEDSSYEQYF
TRBV10-3	many	NA	TRBJ2-5	TGTGCCATCAGTGACGGTAGGGGAGAGACCCAGTACTTC	CAISDGRGETQYF
TRBV3-1	NA	NA	TRBJ2-1	TGTGCCAGCAGCCAAAGTGAGGGGAGTAATGAGCAGTTCTTC	CASSQSEGSNEQFF
TRBV5-6	NA	TRBD1	TRBJ2-5	TGTGCCAGCAGCTGGGGACAGGGTCTGGGGGAGACCCAGTACTTC	CASSWGQGLGETQYF
TRBV30	many	NA	TRBJ1-6	TGTGCCTGGAGTGAGGTGAAATCACCCCTCCACTTT	CAWSEVKSPLHF
TRBV11-2	few	TRBD2	TRBJ2-1	TGTGCCAGCACCAACCTCTTCGGGACTAGCGGGAGGTCGAGCTCCTACAATGAGCAGTTCTTC	CASTNLFGTSGRSSSYNEQFF
TRBV5-4	few	NA	TRBJ1-2	TGTGCCAGCAGACAGGCAGGGTACTATGGCTACACCTTC	CASRQAGYYGYTF
TRBV30	many	TRBD1	TRBJ1-4	TGTGCCTGGAGCGCGACAGGGACCGCTTTGGTTGGAGAAAAACTGTTTTTT	CAWSATGTALVGEKLFF
TRBV20-1	many	TRBD2	TRBJ2-2	TGCAGTGCTAGAGAGACACTAGCGTCCACCGGGGAGCTGTTTTTT	CSARETLASTGELFF
TRBV7-8	NA	NA	TRBJ2-7	TGTGCCAGCAGCTTAGCGCCTGCAGGGCGAGGACTGTACTACGAGCAGTACTTC	CASSLAPAGRGLYYEQYF
TRBV19	many	NA	TRBJ1-4	TGTGCCAGTAGTATCGGTAGAGGACTGTTTTTT	CASSIGRGLFF
TRBV10-1	many	NA	TRBJ2-3	TGCGCCAGCAGCTTAGGGGGGACTAGCACAGATACGCAGTATTTT	CASSLGGTSTDTQYF
TRBV12-3/TRBV12-4	many	NA	TRBJ1-1	TGTGCCAGCAGGGGGACACTGTCTGAAGCTTTCTTT	CASRGTLSEAFF
TRBV18	many	TRBD2	TRBJ2-7	TGTGCCAGCTCACAAAGCCCGGGACTAGCGGGAGTAAGGGGCTACGAGCAGTACTTC	CASSQSPGLAGVRGYEQYF
TRBV30	once	TRBD2	TRBJ2-3	TGTGCCTGGAGTGCCCAACTAGCGGGGGGCAGCACAGATACGCAGTATTTT	CAWSAQLAGGSTDTQYF
TRBV5-4	NA	TRBD1	TRBJ2-6	TGTGCCAGCAGCTCGACAGGGTCTGGGACCAACGTCCTGACTTTC	CASSSTGSGTNVLTF
TRBV20-1	NA	TRBD1	TRBJ1-6	TGCAGTTCTAGCTTCGGACAGGTGTGGACACCCCTCCACTTT	CSSSFGQVWTPLHF
TRBV27	many	NA	TRBJ2-5	TGTGCCAGCAGTACAGGAATCATGGAGACCCAGTACTTC	CASSTGIMETQYF
TRBV19	many	NA	TRBJ1-1	TGTGCCAGCAACGACGTTATGAACACTGAAGCTTTCTTT	CASNDVMNTEAFF
TRBV19	NA	NA	TRBJ2-7	TGTGCCAGTAGTATAGGGGGGACGCCTGACTACGAGCAGTACTTC	CASSIGGTPDYEQYF
TRBV6-1	many	TRBD1	TRBJ1-1	TGTGCCAGCAGTAGAACAGGGGCCCTGAACACTGAAGCTTTCTTT	CASSRTGALNTEAFF
TRBV2	many	NA	TRBJ2-1	TGTGCCAGCAGTACTACAGCAAACAATGAGCAGTTCTTC	CASSTTANNEQFF
TRBV4-1	many	TRBD1	TRBJ1-5	TGCGCCAGCAGCCAAGAAGGCAGGGGGCTTCGACAGCCCCAGCATTTT	CASSQEGRGLRQPQHF
TRBV19	NA	NA	TRBJ1-2	TGTGCCACCAGTAGGGAAGGGTGGGATGGCTACACCTTC	CATSREGWDGYTF
TRBV5-1	NA	TRBD1	TRBJ2-3	TGCGCCAGCAGCTCCGGGACAGGGAACACAGATACGCAGTATTTT	CASSSGTGNTDTQYF
TRBV6-2/TRBV6-3	NA	NA	TRBJ2-7	TGTGCCAGCAGTTACTACGGGACGTCTTACGAGCAGTACTTC	CASSYYGTSYEQYF
TRBV27	few	TRBD1	TRBJ1-4	TGTGCCAGCAGTTCCCGTACCGGACAGGGGGATGAAAAACTGTTTTTT	CASSSRTGQGDEKLFF
TRBV5-1	once	NA	TRBJ1-2	TGCGCCAGCAGCTTGGCCGAAGACAGTGGCTACACCTTC	CASSLAEDSGYTF
TRBV9	many	TRBD2	TRBJ2-1	TGTGCCAGCAGCGTAGGTAGCGGGGCCTACAATGAGCAGTTCTTC	CASSVGSGAYNEQFF
TRBV20-1	few	TRBD1	TRBJ1-5	TGCAGTGCCTTGGACAGGCTTAATAGCAATCAGCCCCAGCATTTT	CSALDRLNSNQPQHF